These 13 T cell receptor beta chains share one sample of origin, sequenced in a study of cytomegalovirus exposure and HLA in healthy donors. A multiplex PCR was run with 60 Vbeta primers and 13 Jbeta primers. This table comes from immunoSEQ multiplex PCR, and its TCRdb copy is limited to in-frame clones, with some not included. This table lists 100,000 to 150,000 clones. Sequenced material: PBMCs. The receptors stem from a man aged 40-49 years in good health and CMV-seronegative.

The DNA of the CDR3 is TGCGCCAGCAGCTTCCTCGGCGGAGTGGGTGACAGGGCCCAGTACTTC. It yields the protein CASSFLGGVGDRAQYF. The J gene is TRBJ2-5, the V gene TRBV5-1; the match to TRBD1 covers 7 bases. CDR3 size: 16 residues. CDR1 and CDR2 (germline): SGHRS, YFSETQ. J gave up 9 bases and V 2 bases, and 16 bases lay outside the gene matches.

This chain uses TRBV29-1 with TRBJ1-2; no clear D. The CDR3 is made up of 13 amino acids. V lost 3 bases, J lost 2 bases, and 10 bases lay in between. Germline V gene lookup returns CDR1 SQVTM and CDR2 ANQGSEA. The CDR3 sequence is CSVDSSRNYGYTF. CDR3 nucleotides: TGCAGCGTTGATAGCTCGAGGAACTATGGCTACACCTTC.

This chain connects TRBV19 to TRBJ1-5; 9 bases match TRBD1. The junction had 3 bases not matched to a gene; V was cut back by 7 bases and J by 5 bases. The germline V gene has CDR1 LNHDA and CDR2 SQIVND (reference sequence). The CDR3 is made up of 13 amino acids. The CDR3 DNA follows: TGTGCCAGTATGACAGGGGGGTATCAGCCCCAGCATTTT. Its protein product is CASMTGGYQPQHF.

The CDR3, as DNA: TGTGCCAGCAGCTTCCCCGGGACACCTCCCTACGAGCAGTACTTC. It specifies CASSFPGTPPYEQYF. The V call is TRBV7-9, the J call TRBJ2-7, with D possibly being TRBD1 (6 bases). Trimming stripped 3 bases from V and 2 bases from J, with 14 bases between. Per germline, CDR1 SEHNR and CDR2 FQNEAQ (reference sequence). The CDR3 has 15 residues.

The chain employs TRBV6-6 and TRBJ2-7, with TRBD1 identical over 7 bases. The CDR3 has 16 amino acids. Germline assignment: CDR1 MNHNY and CDR2 SVGAGI (reference sequence). J gave up 6 bases and V 2 bases, and 13 bases lay outside the gene matches. CDR3 nucleotide sequence: TGTGCCAGCAGTTACGAGACAGGGAAGATTCCCTGCGAGCAGTACTTC. Its protein is CASSYETGKIPCEQYF.

V and J are TRBV7-2 and TRBJ2-5; the D gene is possibly TRBD1 (6 bases). V was cut by 5 bases and J by 5 bases, with 21 bases left in between. This CDR3 has 16 residues. Germline loops: CDR1 SGHTA, CDR2 FQGNSA. The CDR3 DNA reads as TGTGCCAGCAGCCCCCACCGGGACAAACGTGGGGAGACCCAGTACTTC. It is translated as CASSPHRDKRGETQYF.

V and J are TRBV5-1 and TRBJ2-3; D might be TRBD1 (6 bases). V lost 5 bases to trimming and J lost 2 bases, with 15 bases between them. The CDR3 is made up of 15 amino acids. Germline V gives CDR1 SGHRS, CDR2 YFSETQ. DNA of the CDR3: TGCGCCAGCAGTGGGGGCCTACGATACACAGATACGCAGTATTTT. Encoded protein: CASSGGLRYTDTQYF.

The chain is built from TRBV19 and TRBJ2-7; 9 nucleotides agree with TRBD1. Germline trimming cut 2 bases from V and 1 base from J; bases unmatched to any gene: 3. Germline V gene lookup returns CDR1 LNHDA and CDR2 SQIVND (reference sequence). CDR3 length: 15 residues. CDR3 protein: CASSISGTGSYEQYF. The CDR3 DNA reads as TGTGCCAGTAGTATATCTGGGACAGGGTCCTACGAGCAGTACTTC.

This chain uses TRBV4-2 with TRBJ2-7; possibly TRBD1 for D (5 bases). Germline V CDR1 and CDR2: LGHNA, YNFKEQ. This CDR3 spans 13 amino acids. Trimming shortened V by 4 bases and J by 5 bases, and 12 bases separated the two germline ends. The CDR3 DNA reads as TGTGCCAGCAGCCGACAGATTACCGACGAGCAGTACTTC. Translating gives CASSRQITDEQYF.

The CDR3 DNA is TGTGCCAGCAGCAACACACCTAGAAATGAGCAGTTCTTC. Encoded protein: CASSNTPRNEQFF. V gene TRBV5-4 combines with J gene TRBJ2-1; D is undetermined. This CDR3 has 13 residues. Trimming shortened V by 4 bases and J by 7 bases, and 12 bases separated the two germline ends. Germline loops: CDR1 SGHNT, CDR2 YYREEE (reference sequence).

CDR3 region: CASSLGLATYEQYF. The CDR3 DNA reads TGCGCCAGCAGCTTGGGACTAGCGACCTACGAGCAGTACTTC. This chain joins TRBV5-1 and TRBJ2-7; 8 nucleotides line up with TRBD2. CDR1 is SGHRS, CDR2 YFSETQ, per germline. This CDR3 spans 14 amino acids. The V and J ends lost 0 bases and 2 bases, in that order; junction bases with no gene match: 1.

This chain connects TRBV2 to TRBJ2-1, with 8 bases that match TRBD2. This CDR3 has 12 residues. After removal of 4 bases from V and 14 bases from J, the junction contained 7 bases not matched to a gene. Germline V CDR1 and CDR2: SNHLY, FYNNEI. CDR3 DNA: TGTGCCAGCAGTGGGGGTAGCGGGAAAAAGTTCTTC. It is translated as CASSGGSGKKFF.

The chain combines TRBV7-9 with TRBJ1-4, with D unclear. Trimming pared 3 bases from V and 5 bases from J, leaving 4 bases between. The CDR3 is made up of 12 amino acids. Germline CDR1 reads SEHNR; CDR2 reads FQNEAQ (reference sequence). Written as DNA, the CDR3 is TGTGCCAGCAGCTTGCTAAATGAAAAACTGTTTTTT. Residues: CASSLLNEKLFF.